This T cell receptor beta chain originates from a study of CD8+ T cells in alopecia areata. Extraction of RNA preceded its reverse transcription into cDNA, which served as the sequencing template. Repertoires were generated with immunoSEQ multiplex PCR, while TCRdb's copy carries only in-frame clones and drops some. The sample consists of 30,000 to 35,000 clones, around 50% of them appearing once. V was clipped by 0 bases and J by 5 bases, with 5 bases between them. CDR1 SGHRS and CDR2 YFSETQ come from the germline V gene. CDR3 length: 12 residues. What was sequenced was NKG2D-high CD8+ T cells sorted from blood. The chain joins TRBV5-1 to TRBJ1-2; D is undetermined. The receptor was isolated from a human donor with alopecia areata. In DNA form, the CDR3 reads TGCGCCAGCAGCTTGGGAGTGTATGGCTACACCTTC. Its translation is CASSLGVYGYTF.